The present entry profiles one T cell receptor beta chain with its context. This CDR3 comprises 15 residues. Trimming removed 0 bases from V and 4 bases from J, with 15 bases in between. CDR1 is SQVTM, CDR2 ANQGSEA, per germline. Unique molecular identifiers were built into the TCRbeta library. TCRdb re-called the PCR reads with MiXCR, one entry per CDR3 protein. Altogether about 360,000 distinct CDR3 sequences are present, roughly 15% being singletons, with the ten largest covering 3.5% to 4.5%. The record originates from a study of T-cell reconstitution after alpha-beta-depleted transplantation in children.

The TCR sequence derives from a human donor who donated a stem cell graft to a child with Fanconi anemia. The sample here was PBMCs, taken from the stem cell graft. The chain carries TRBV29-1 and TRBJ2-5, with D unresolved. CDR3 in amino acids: CSVEERRVRTETQYF. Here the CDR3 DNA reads TGCAGCGTTGAAGAGAGGAGAGTCAGAACAGAGACCCAGTACTTC.